The TCR beta chain described here comes from a study of OX40 agonist ivuxolimab in advanced cancers. For the study at large: Patients undergoing dose escalation presented with hepatocellular carcinoma, melanoma, renal cell or head and neck cancer. Antecedent anti-PD-1, anti-PD-L1 or anti-CTLA-4 therapy was permissible, with roughly 36% having received some. A partial response was reached by three patients: one with hepatocellular carcinoma and two with cutaneous melanoma.

Turning to this clone: The antigen is not known.

General study points: The authors also found low normalized T-cell clonal expansion in some nonresponders.

The CDR3 totals 18 residues. With 0 bases clipped from V and 8 bases from J, the junction kept 14 bases outside the gene matches. The germline V gene has CDR1 SGHNT and CDR2 YENEEA. Data came from immunoSEQ multiplex PCR; TCRdb stores just in-frame clones and leaves some out. The table includes tens of thousands of clones, over 75% detected once. The chain is built from TRBV11-3 and TRBJ2-1; 9 bases are a match to TRBD2. Sequencing used CD4+ or CD8+ T cells sorted from blood, obtained in a trial of the OX40 agonist ivuxolimab. The receptor comes from an adult with an advanced solid tumor such as melanoma, head and neck, liver or kidney cancer. CDR3 residues: CASSLEKLAGVSGHEQFF. The CDR3 bases are TGTGCCAGCAGCTTAGAGAAGTTAGCGGGAGTATCGGGTCATGAGCAGTTCTTC.